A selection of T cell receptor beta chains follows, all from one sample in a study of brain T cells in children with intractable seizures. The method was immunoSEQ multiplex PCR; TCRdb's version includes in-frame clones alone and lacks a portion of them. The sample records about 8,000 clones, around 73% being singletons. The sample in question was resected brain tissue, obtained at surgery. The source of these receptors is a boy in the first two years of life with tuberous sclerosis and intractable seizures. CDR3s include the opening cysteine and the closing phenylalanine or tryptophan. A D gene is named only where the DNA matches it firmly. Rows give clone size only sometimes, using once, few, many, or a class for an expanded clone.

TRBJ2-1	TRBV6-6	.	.	CAILNHNEQFF	TGTGCCATCCTCAATCACAATGAGCAGTTCTTC
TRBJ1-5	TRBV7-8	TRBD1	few	CASSSGTGRNQPQHF	TGTGCCAGCAGTTCCGGGACAGGGAGGAATCAGCCCCAGCATTTT
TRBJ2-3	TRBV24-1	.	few	CATSDLYQRSTDTQYF	TGTGCCACCAGTGATTTGTACCAGCGGAGCACAGATACGCAGTATTTT
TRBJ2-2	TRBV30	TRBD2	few	CAWRGAGGTGELFF	TGTGCCTGGAGAGGGGCGGGGGGCACCGGGGAGCTGTTTTTT
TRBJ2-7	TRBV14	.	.	CASNNGQTYEQYF	TGTGCCAGCAATAACGGGCAGACCTACGAGCAGTACTTC
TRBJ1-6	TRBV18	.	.	CASSPRGSDSPLHF	TGTGCCAGCTCACCCAGGGGCTCTGATTCACCCCTCCACTTT
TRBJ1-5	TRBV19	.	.	CASSKTYRASGNQPQHF	TGTGCCAGTAGTAAAACCTACCGGGCCTCGGGCAATCAGCCCCAGCATTTT
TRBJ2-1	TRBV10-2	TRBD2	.	CASRGSGRSYNEQFF	TGCGCCAGCAGGGGGAGCGGGAGATCCTACAATGAGCAGTTCTTC
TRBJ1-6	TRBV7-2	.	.	CASSLVGNNSPLHF	TGTGCCAGCAGCTTAGTCGGGAATAATTCACCCCTCCACTTT
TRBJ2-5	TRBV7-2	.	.	CASSRLRETQYF	TGTGCCAGCAGCCGTCTGCGGGAGACCCAGTACTTC
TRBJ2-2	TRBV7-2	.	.	CASSLGGVHTGELFF	TGTGCCAGCAGCTTAGGCGGTGTGCACACCGGGGAGCTGTTTTTT
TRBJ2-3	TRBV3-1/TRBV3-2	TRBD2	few	CASSQRTSGVSTDTQYF	TGTGCCAGCAGCCAAAGGACTAGCGGGGTTAGCACAGATACGCAGTATTTT
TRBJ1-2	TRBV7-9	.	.	CASAAGGNYGYTF	TGTGCCAGCGCTGCGGGGGGGAACTATGGCTACACCTTC
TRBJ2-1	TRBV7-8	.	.	CASSLALGPSNEQFF	TGTGCCAGCAGCTTAGCCCTAGGACCCTCCAATGAGCAGTTCTTC
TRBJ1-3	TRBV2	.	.	CASSDGRLSSGNTIYF	TGTGCCAGCAGTGATGGCCGACTTAGCTCTGGAAACACCATATATTTT
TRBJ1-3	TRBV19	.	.	CASSIVRVGASGNTIYF	TGTGCCAGTAGTATAGTTAGGGTGGGAGCCTCTGGAAACACCATATATTTT
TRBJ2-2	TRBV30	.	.	CAWKGLTGNTGELFF	TGTGCCTGGAAAGGGCTGACAGGGAACACCGGGGAGCTGTTTTTT
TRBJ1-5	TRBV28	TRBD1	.	CASISGGAGQPQHF	TGTGCCAGCATCTCAGGGGGCGCGGGTCAGCCCCAGCATTTT
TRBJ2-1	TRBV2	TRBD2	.	CASSGLAGEWQFF	TGTGCCAGCAGTGGACTAGCGGGAGAGTGGCAGTTCTTC
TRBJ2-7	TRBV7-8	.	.	CASSLDGRGLYEQYF	TGTGCCAGCAGCTTAGATGGCAGGGGCCTATACGAGCAGTACTTC
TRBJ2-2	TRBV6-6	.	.	CAILSVGGELFF	TGTGCCATCCTGTCGGTCGGAGGGGAGCTGTTTTTT
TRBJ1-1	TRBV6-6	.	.	CASPGRGTEAFF	TGTGCCAGCCCTGGACGGGGGACTGAAGCTTTCTTT
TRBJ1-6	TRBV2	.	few	CASRAPFGVLNSPLHF	TGTGCCAGCAGAGCCCCGTTCGGGGTGTTGAATTCACCCCTCCACTTT
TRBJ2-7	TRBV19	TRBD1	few	CASSRTGGSYEQYF	TGTGCCAGTAGTAGGACAGGGGGTAGTTACGAGCAGTACTTC
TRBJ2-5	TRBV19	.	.	CASSMGPRETQYF	TGTGCCAGTAGTATGGGCCCGCGAGAGACCCAGTACTTC
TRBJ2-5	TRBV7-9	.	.	CASSLASAGQETQYF	TGTGCCAGCAGCTTAGCTAGCGCAGGTCAAGAGACCCAGTACTTC
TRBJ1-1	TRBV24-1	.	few	CATSDPGENTEAFF	TGTGCCACCAGTGATCCGGGGGAGAACACTGAAGCTTTCTTT
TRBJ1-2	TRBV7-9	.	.	CASSLDHFPRGYTF	TGTGCCAGCAGCTTAGACCACTTCCCGCGGGGCTACACCTTC
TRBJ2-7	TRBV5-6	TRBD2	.	CASSQKRLAPYEQYF	TGTGCCAGCAGCCAAAAACGACTAGCTCCGTACGAGCAGTACTTC
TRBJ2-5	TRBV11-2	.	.	CASSIFSGARETQYF	TGTGCCAGCAGCATCTTTTCTGGGGCCCGGGAGACCCAGTACTTC
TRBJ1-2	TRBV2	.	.	CASSPAGNQWLHTF	TGTGCCAGCAGCCCCGCGGGGAATCAATGGCTACACACCTTC
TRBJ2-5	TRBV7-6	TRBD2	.	CASSLKPSSGGAETQYF	TGTGCCAGCAGTCTCAAGCCAAGTAGCGGGGGGGCAGAGACCCAGTACTTC
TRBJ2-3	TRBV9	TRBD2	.	CASSGTSGGEADTQYF	TGTGCCAGCAGCGGGACTAGCGGGGGGGAAGCAGATACGCAGTATTTT
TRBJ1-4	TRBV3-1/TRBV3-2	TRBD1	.	CASSQDGTGNYEKLFF	TGTGCCAGCAGCCAAGATGGGACAGGGAATTACGAAAAACTGTTTTTT
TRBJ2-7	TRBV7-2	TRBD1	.	CASSLGGQGAYEQYF	TGTGCCAGCAGCTTAGGGGGACAGGGGGCGTACGAGCAGTACTTC
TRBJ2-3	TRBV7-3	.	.	CASSLIGTGNPSTDTQYF	TGTGCCAGCAGCTTAATTGGAACAGGGAACCCTAGCACAGATACGCAGTATTTT
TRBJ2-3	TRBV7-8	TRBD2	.	CASSLLGGSTDTQYF	TGTGCCAGCAGCCTTCTGGGGGGGAGCACAGATACGCAGTATTTT
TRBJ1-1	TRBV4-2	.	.	CASSQDFGNTEAFF	TGTGCCAGCAGCCAAGACTTTGGGAACACTGAAGCTTTCTTT
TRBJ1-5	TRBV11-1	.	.	CASSYRGGASQPQHF	TGTGCCAGCAGCTACCGGGGGGGGGCAAGTCAGCCCCAGCATTTT
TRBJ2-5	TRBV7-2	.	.	CASSSEYQETQYF	TGTGCCAGCAGCTCAGAATACCAAGAGACCCAGTACTTC
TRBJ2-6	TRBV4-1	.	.	CASSQEVEGSGANVLTF	TGCGCCAGCAGCCAAGAAGTGGAGGGTTCTGGGGCCAACGTCCTGACTTTC
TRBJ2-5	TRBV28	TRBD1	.	CASSDSGTGERETQYF	TGTGCCAGCAGTGATTCCGGGACAGGGGAGCGAGAGACCCAGTACTTC